The clone carrying this T cell receptor beta chain was picked up a small number of times. The antigen is undetermined. Germline loops: CDR1 LNHDA, CDR2 SQIVND (reference sequence). Trimming took 3 bases from V and 4 from J; bases not matched to a gene: 14. The CDR3 totals 18 residues. Peripheral blood genomic DNA, not sorted cells or RNA, was the template. TRB rearrangements spanning V, D and J were amplified using mixed TRB-A/B primers. TCRdb re-derived calls from the multiplex PCR reads in MiXCR, one entry per CDR3 protein. The sample has fewer than 7,500 distinct CDR3 sequences, 38% seen once; the top ten hold more than 40%. This entry comes from a study of T cell repertoires in aging, cancer and after chemotherapy. Study-wide points: Healthy donors lost TCR diversity with age mainly through richness, cancer patients through richness and evenness. In each cancer cohort, median generation probability increased across chemotherapy, suggesting thymic output rebounded. Untreated cancer patients had significantly lower blood TCR diversity than age-matched healthy donors.

Sequencing input: blood. The TCR sequence derives from a human donor in good health. The genes are TRBV19 and TRBJ2-5, with 10 bases that match TRBD2. CDR3 residues: CASSIGKREGFFGETQYF. Written as DNA, the CDR3 is TGTGCCAGTAGTATTGGAAAGCGGGAGGGTTTTTTTGGAGAGACCCAGTACTTC.